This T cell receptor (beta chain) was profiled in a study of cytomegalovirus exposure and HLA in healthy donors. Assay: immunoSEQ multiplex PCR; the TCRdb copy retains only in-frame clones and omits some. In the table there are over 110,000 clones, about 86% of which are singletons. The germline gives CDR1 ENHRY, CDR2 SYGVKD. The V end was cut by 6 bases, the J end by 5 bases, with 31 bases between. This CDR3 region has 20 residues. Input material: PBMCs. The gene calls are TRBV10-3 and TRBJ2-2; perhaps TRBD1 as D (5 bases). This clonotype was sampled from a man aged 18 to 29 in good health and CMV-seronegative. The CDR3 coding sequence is TGTGCCATCAGGGGGTGTACAGGTCGTATATGGTTATGGGAAACCGGGGAGCTGTTTTTT. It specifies CAIRGCTGRIWLWETGELFF.